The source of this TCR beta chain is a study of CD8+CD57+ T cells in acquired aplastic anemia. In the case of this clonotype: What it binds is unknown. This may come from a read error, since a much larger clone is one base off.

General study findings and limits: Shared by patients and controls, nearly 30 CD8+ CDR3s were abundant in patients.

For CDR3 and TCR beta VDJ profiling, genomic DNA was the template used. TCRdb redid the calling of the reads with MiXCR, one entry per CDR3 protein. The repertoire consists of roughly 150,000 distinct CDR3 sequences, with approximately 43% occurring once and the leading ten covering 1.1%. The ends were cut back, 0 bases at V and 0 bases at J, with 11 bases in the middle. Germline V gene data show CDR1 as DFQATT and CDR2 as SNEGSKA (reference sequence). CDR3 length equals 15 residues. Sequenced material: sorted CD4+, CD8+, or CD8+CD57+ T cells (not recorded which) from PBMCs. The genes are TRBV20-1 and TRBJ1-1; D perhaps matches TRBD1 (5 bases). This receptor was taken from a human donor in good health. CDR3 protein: CSARDQGGMNTEAFF. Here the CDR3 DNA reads TGCAGTGCTAGAGATCAGGGCGGGATGAACACTGAAGCTTTCTTT.